The 15 T cell receptor beta chains in this list originate from one sample, sequenced in a study of OX40 agonist ivuxolimab in advanced cancers. Library creation used the immunoSEQ multiplex PCR assay. What TCRdb holds here is the immuneACCESS table cut down to in-frame rearrangements. Part of the clones is not present; checked against another copy, under half of the missing clones reflect an unresolved V gene, and the others are unexplained. A total of approximately 81,000 clones appear in this sample, 65% to 85% of them only once. Of the sample, roughly 4.8% is held by the ten largest clones. Sample: CD4+ or CD8+ T cells sorted from blood, taken in a trial of the OX40 agonist ivuxolimab. Source of these receptors: an adult with an advanced solid tumor such as melanoma, head and neck, liver or kidney cancer.

The chain joins TRBV7-9 to TRBJ2-7; D may be TRBD1 or TRBD2 (5 bases each). CDR3 length: 13 residues. Looked up from germline, CDR1 is SEHNR and CDR2 is FQNEAQ (reference sequence). The V gene lost 7 bases and the J gene lost 3 bases, with 13 bases spanning the gap. The CDR3 is CASNPGTDYEQYF. The DNA for the CDR3 is TGTGCCAGCAACCCTGGGACCGACTACGAGCAGTACTTC.

This clone showed up just a few times. CDR3 amino acids: CATSPPGTGVTEAFF. The CDR3, as DNA: TGTGCCACCTCCCCACCAGGGACAGGCGTCACTGAAGCTTTCTTT. The V gene is TRBV9, the J gene TRBJ1-1; TRBD1 aligns across 8 bases. Germline V gene lookup returns CDR1 SGDLS and CDR2 YYNGEE. The CDR3 covers 15 residues. J was trimmed by 4 bases and V by 9 bases; bases with no gene match: 14.

This sequence joins TRBV5-1 and TRBJ2-1; maybe TRBD2 (5 bases). The CDR3 has 12 amino acids. The V end lost 0 bases, the J end lost 9 bases, and 7 bases lay between the germline ends. Germline V CDR1 and CDR2: SGHRS, YFSETQ. The CDR3: CASSLDRGEQFF. The CDR3 coding sequence is TGCGCCAGCAGCTTGGATCGGGGTGAGCAGTTCTTC.

The chain couples TRBV11-1 to TRBJ2-5; 8 bases line up with TRBD2. With V trimmed by 1 base and J by 7 bases, 8 bases remained unmatched. The CDR3 contains 15 residues. Germline CDR1 reads SGHAT; CDR2 reads FQDESV (reference sequence). The CDR3 DNA reads TGTGCCAGCAGCTTAGTTTTTACTAGCGGTTCGACCCAGTACTTC. Its translation: CASSLVFTSGSTQYF.

As DNA, the CDR3 is TGTGCCACCAGCCCAAGGTTGAGCACAGATACGCAGTATTTT. This gives the protein CATSPRLSTDTQYF. The genes are TRBV25-1 and TRBJ2-3, with D uncertain. Trimming removed 10 bases at V and 0 bases at J, with 14 bases between. CDR3 length equals 14 residues. The germline V gene has CDR1 MGHDK and CDR2 SYGVNS.

The V call is TRBV5-4, the J call TRBJ1-2; 9 nucleotides match TRBD1. V dropped 1 base and J dropped 4; count of bases not matched to a gene: 5. The CDR3 is 15 residues long. CDR1 and CDR2 from the germline V gene are SGHNT and YYREEE (reference sequence). The CDR3 here is CASSLSTGGPYGYTF. CDR3 DNA sequence: TGTGCCAGCAGCTTGTCTACAGGGGGCCCCTATGGCTACACCTTC. The full variable domain, its missing parts supplied by reference TRBV5-4 and TRBJ1-2, is ETGVTQSPTHLIKTRGQQVTLRCSSQSGHNTVSWYQQALGQGPQFIFQYYREEENGRGNFPPRFSGLQFPNYSSELNVNALELDDSALYLCASSLSTGGPYGYTFGSGTRLTVV.

This chain links TRBV12-5 with TRBJ2-1; D is uncertain. V lost 3 bases and J lost 0, with 9 bases in between. The CDR3 extends over 15 amino acids. The germline CDR1 and CDR2 sequences are LGHNT and FRNRAP. Here the CDR3 reads CASGLLTSSYNEQFF. In DNA, the CDR3 is TGTGCTAGTGGTTTATTAACCAGCTCCTACAATGAGCAGTTCTTC.

The rearrangement joins TRBV7-2 to TRBJ1-1; D is ambiguous. V gave up 5 bases and J gave up 1 base, with 11 bases separating them. CDR1 is SGHTA and CDR2 is FQGNSA in the germline V gene. The CDR3 has 14 amino acids. The CDR3 protein is CASSTPMRNTEAFF. The CDR3 nucleotides are TGTGCCAGCAGCACCCCGATGAGGAACACTGAAGCTTTCTTT.

This chain links TRBV28 with TRBJ1-2, with D hard to call. Germline V CDR1 and CDR2: MDHEN, SYDVKM. The CDR3 loop spans 12 amino acids. V shed 6 bases and J shed 0 bases, with 5 bases lying between them. The CDR3 sequence is CASRTPNYGYTF. The CDR3 DNA reads as TGTGCCAGCAGAACCCCTAACTATGGCTACACCTTC.

The chain joins TRBV19 to TRBJ2-1; D is unclear. Germline V gives CDR1 LNHDA, CDR2 SQIVND (reference sequence). The V end was cut by 6 bases, the J end by 6 bases, with 27 bases between. This CDR3 spans 18 amino acids. The CDR3 DNA reads as TGTGCCAGTAGCCATACGAACCCCGAGAAGGGTGAGGTCAATGAGCAGTTCTTC. Translated, it gives CASSHTNPEKGEVNEQFF. Based on the CDR3 plus reference TRBV19 and TRBJ2-1, the full variable domain is DGGITQSPKYLFRKEGQNVTLSCEQNLNHDAMYWYRQDPGQGLRLIYYSQIVNDFQKGDIAEGYSVSREKKESFPLTVTSAQKNPTAFYLCASSHTNPEKGEVNEQFFGPGTRLTVL.

This clone occurred a few times. The chain employs TRBV10-3 and TRBJ1-1; D not resolved. Germline V lookup: CDR1 ENHRY, CDR2 SYGVKD. This CDR3 has 16 residues. V was trimmed by 3 bases and J by 1 base, leaving 15 bases between them. CDR3 DNA: TGTGCCATCAGTGATCGGGAGAACGGTGGGAACACTGAAGCTTTCTTT. Protein: CAISDRENGGNTEAFF.

V gene TRBV9 combines with J gene TRBJ2-5; tentatively, D is TRBD2 (6 bases). Germline CDR1 reads SGDLS; CDR2 reads YYNGEE. V lost 4 bases to trimming and J lost 1 base, with 11 bases between them. The CDR3 is 14 residues long. CDR3 loop: CASSPGTFQETQYF. The CDR3 DNA is TGTGCCAGCAGCCCCGGGACTTTCCAAGAGACCCAGTACTTC.

This clone was seen just once. This chain uses TRBV4-1 with TRBJ2-5; 8 positions match TRBD2. The V and J ends lost 4 bases and 5 bases, in that order; junction bases with no gene match: 9. The CDR3 runs to 15 residues. Germline loops: CDR1 MGHRA, CDR2 YSYEKL. CDR3: CASSLTGGPWETQYF. Written as DNA, the CDR3 is TGCGCCAGCAGCCTTACGGGGGGGCCTTGGGAGACCCAGTACTTC.

This clone has only one observation. The V call is TRBV7-9, the J call TRBJ2-2; D ambiguous. The length of the CDR3 is 12 residues. V lost 4 bases to trimming and J lost 6 bases, with 6 bases between them. Germline-derived CDR1 and CDR2 are SEHNR and FQNEAQ (reference sequence). This CDR3 reads CASSYLPGELFF. CDR3 sequence (DNA): TGTGCCAGCAGCTACCTCCCCGGGGAGCTGTTTTTT.

The chain is built from TRBV29-1 and TRBJ2-7; D is unclear. CDR1 is SQVTM and CDR2 is ANQGSEA in the germline V gene. V gave up 6 bases and J gave up 0 bases, with 9 bases separating them. The CDR3 length is 12 residues. The DNA of the CDR3 is TGCAGCGTAGTCGGATACTCCTACGAGCAGTACTTC. Translated: CSVVGYSYEQYF.